These T cell receptor beta chains were read from a single sample in a study of glioma-infiltrating T cells. From the multiplex PCR reads, TCRdb called clonotypes with MiXCR, one entry per CDR3 protein. The table shows about 140,000 distinct CDR3 sequences, with about 39% occurring only once. The sequenced sample consisted of glioma tissue, nonneoplastic brain tissue, or PBMCs (not recorded which). Source of these receptors: a human donor with low-grade glioma or glioblastoma, undergoing nonglioma brain surgery, or in good health (not recorded which). CDR3s include the opening cysteine and the closing phenylalanine or tryptophan. Fields, in order: CDR3 protein, CDR3 DNA, V gene, D gene, clone size, J gene. The D gene is left open where the match is weak. A row's size may be missing; if present it is once, few, many or a size class.

cdr3_aa: CASSEALGNYNEQFF
cdr3_nt: TGTGCCAGCAGTGAAGCGCTAGGGAACTACAATGAGCAGTTCTTC
v_call: TRBV6-1
d_call: NA
clone_size: NA
j_call: TRBJ2-1

cdr3_aa: CASSPEWGGQGEAFF
cdr3_nt: TGTGCCAGCAGTCCGGAGTGGGGGGGCCAGGGTGAAGCTTTCTTT
v_call: TRBV27
d_call: NA
clone_size: few
j_call: TRBJ1-1

cdr3_aa: CASSPDLAGGPTDTQYF
cdr3_nt: TGTGCCAGTAGTCCCGACCTAGCGGGAGGGCCTACAGATACGCAGTATTTT
v_call: TRBV19
d_call: TRBD2
clone_size: once
j_call: TRBJ2-3

cdr3_aa: CASSLNTGGAGANVLTF
cdr3_nt: TGTGCCAGCAGCCTAAACACAGGGGGCGCGGGGGCCAACGTCCTGACTTTC
v_call: TRBV12-3/TRBV12-4
d_call: TRBD1
clone_size: NA
j_call: TRBJ2-6

cdr3_aa: CATSRGSAGGNEQYF
cdr3_nt: TGTGCCACCAGCAGAGGTTCAGCGGGGGGAAACGAGCAGTACTTC
v_call: TRBV15
d_call: TRBD2
clone_size: NA
j_call: TRBJ2-7

cdr3_aa: CSAETRPYGYTF
cdr3_nt: TGCAGTGCGGAAACACGGCCCTATGGCTACACCTTC
v_call: TRBV20-1
d_call: NA
clone_size: NA
j_call: TRBJ1-2

cdr3_aa: CASSFLSSSFKGLAGAGGTDTQYF
cdr3_nt: TGTGCCAGCAGTTTCCTCTCGAGCTCATTTAAGGGACTAGCGGGAGCCGGCGGCACAGATACGCAGTATTTT
v_call: TRBV28
d_call: TRBD2
clone_size: NA
j_call: TRBJ2-3

cdr3_aa: CASSSISQRRSYNEQFF
cdr3_nt: TGTGCCAGCAGTTCAATCTCTCAGCGGAGGTCCTACAATGAGCAGTTCTTC
v_call: TRBV6-2/TRBV6-3
d_call: NA
clone_size: NA
j_call: TRBJ2-1

cdr3_aa: CASGRSQETQYF
cdr3_nt: TGTGCCAGCGGAAGATCCCAAGAGACCCAGTACTTC
v_call: TRBV2
d_call: NA
clone_size: NA
j_call: TRBJ2-5

cdr3_aa: CATQNSGQYNEQFF
cdr3_nt: TGTGCCACCCAGAATAGCGGGCAATACAATGAGCAGTTCTTC
v_call: TRBV6-1
d_call: TRBD2
clone_size: few
j_call: TRBJ2-1

cdr3_aa: CASSSAAISYEQYF
cdr3_nt: TGTGCCAGCAGCTCGGCAGCTATCTCCTACGAGCAGTACTTC
v_call: TRBV7-2
d_call: NA
clone_size: NA
j_call: TRBJ2-7

cdr3_aa: CASSGRQGTGELFF
cdr3_nt: TGTGCCAGCAGTGGCCGACAGGGCACCGGGGAGCTGTTTTTT
v_call: TRBV2
d_call: TRBD1
clone_size: NA
j_call: TRBJ2-2

cdr3_aa: CSATDRVIMNTEAFF
cdr3_nt: TGCAGTGCCACGGACAGGGTAATCATGAACACTGAAGCTTTCTTT
v_call: TRBV20-1
d_call: TRBD1
clone_size: once
j_call: TRBJ1-1

cdr3_aa: CASSQDSRGEQYF
cdr3_nt: TGCGCCAGCAGCCAAGATTCCAGGGGCGAGCAGTACTTC
v_call: TRBV4-3
d_call: NA
clone_size: few
j_call: TRBJ2-7

cdr3_aa: CSARDYGRTYEQYF
cdr3_nt: TGCAGTGCTAGAGATTACGGGAGAACCTACGAGCAGTACTTC
v_call: TRBV20-1
d_call: NA
clone_size: few
j_call: TRBJ2-7

cdr3_aa: CASSPDRVSYGYTF
cdr3_nt: TGTGCCAGCTCACCAGACAGGGTCTCCTATGGCTACACCTTC
v_call: TRBV18
d_call: TRBD1
clone_size: NA
j_call: TRBJ1-2

cdr3_aa: CASSQGLAGLNNEQFF
cdr3_nt: TGTGCCAGCAGCCAAGGACTAGCGGGACTCAACAATGAGCAGTTCTTC
v_call: TRBV7-2
d_call: TRBD2
clone_size: few
j_call: TRBJ2-1

cdr3_aa: CASSPSGLQETQYF
cdr3_nt: TGTGCCAGCAGCCCCTCGGGACTTCAAGAGACCCAGTACTTC
v_call: TRBV7-9
d_call: NA
clone_size: NA
j_call: TRBJ2-5

cdr3_aa: CASSSPGANVLTF
cdr3_nt: TGTGCCAGCAGCTCACCTGGGGCCAACGTCCTGACTTTC
v_call: TRBV6-1
d_call: NA
clone_size: NA
j_call: TRBJ2-6

cdr3_aa: CASSPSGTGISGNTIYF
cdr3_nt: TGTGCCAGCAGCCCCTCCGGGACAGGGATCTCTGGAAACACCATATATTTT
v_call: TRBV7-8
d_call: TRBD1
clone_size: NA
j_call: TRBJ1-3

cdr3_aa: CASSYSSSPVGYEQYF
cdr3_nt: TGTGCCAGCAGTTACTCGTCGTCACCCGTCGGCTACGAGCAGTACTTC
v_call: TRBV6-5
d_call: NA
clone_size: NA
j_call: TRBJ2-7

cdr3_aa: CAISGVSYEQYF
cdr3_nt: TGTGCCATCAGTGGCGTTAGCTACGAGCAGTACTTC
v_call: TRBV10-3
d_call: NA
clone_size: few
j_call: TRBJ2-7

cdr3_aa: CASSWDTRNTIYF
cdr3_nt: TGCGCCAGCAGCTGGGACACTAGAAACACCATATATTTT
v_call: TRBV5-1
d_call: NA
clone_size: NA
j_call: TRBJ1-3

cdr3_aa: CASTPETKANYGYTF
cdr3_nt: TGTGCCAGTACCCCCGAAACGAAAGCTAACTATGGCTACACCTTC
v_call: TRBV19
d_call: NA
clone_size: NA
j_call: TRBJ1-2

cdr3_aa: CSAIAGVRNEQYF
cdr3_nt: TGCAGTGCTATAGCGGGAGTGAGGAACGAGCAGTACTTC
v_call: TRBV20-1
d_call: TRBD2
clone_size: NA
j_call: TRBJ2-7

cdr3_aa: CASSLGTAGTDTQYF
cdr3_nt: TGTGCCAGCAGCTTAGGGACGGCCGGCACAGATACGCAGTATTTT
v_call: TRBV7-2
d_call: NA
clone_size: few
j_call: TRBJ2-3

cdr3_aa: CATSRQGVSYEQYF
cdr3_nt: TGTGCCACCAGCAGACAGGGGGTTTCCTACGAGCAGTACTTC
v_call: TRBV15
d_call: TRBD1
clone_size: few
j_call: TRBJ2-7

cdr3_aa: CASSTPAGQDTEAFF
cdr3_nt: TGTGCCAGCAGCACTCCGGCTGGACAGGACACTGAAGCTTTCTTT
v_call: TRBV11-2
d_call: TRBD1
clone_size: NA
j_call: TRBJ1-1